The rows below give T cell receptor beta chains drawn from one sample of a study of graft-versus-host responses after intestinal transplantation. Their cognate antigens are unknown. Clones were sequenced by immunoSEQ multiplex PCR, and TCRdb holds only the in-frame ones, with some missing. This table has 96,000 or so clones, around 90% appearing once. The material sequenced was unstimulated CD4+ T cells sorted from spleen or lymph node cells, taken before intestinal transplant. The receptors were sampled from a human donor who received an intestinal transplant. The CDR3 runs from the conserved cysteine through the conserved F or W. D genes are given only for firm matches. Size is omitted from some rows. Given values are once, few, many or a class for expanded clones.

J: TRBJ1-1
size: once
D: TRBD1
V: TRBV11-3
DNA: TGTGCCAGCAGACCCAGACAGGGTAGTCGCGCTGAAGCTTTCTTT
CDR3: CASRPRQGSRAEAFF

J: TRBJ1-2
size: -
D: TRBD1
V: TRBV7-9
DNA: TGTGCCAGCAGCTTAAACCGCATGGGACAGGACTATGGCTACACCTTC
CDR3: CASSLNRMGQDYGYTF

J: TRBJ2-7
size: -
D: -
V: TRBV18
DNA: TGTGCCAGCTCACCAATTGAGGGAACAAAGGGCTACGAGCAGTACTTC
CDR3: CASSPIEGTKGYEQYF

J: TRBJ2-7
size: -
D: -
V: TRBV19
DNA: TGTGCCAGCCACCCTGGAGGTATCGGATCCGAGCAGTACTTC
CDR3: CASHPGGIGSEQYF

J: TRBJ2-7
size: -
D: -
V: TRBV6-6
DNA: TGTGCCAGCAGTTACGGCAGGGGAAGCTACGAGCAGTACTTC
CDR3: CASSYGRGSYEQYF

J: TRBJ2-7
size: -
D: TRBD1
V: TRBV5-5
DNA: TGTGCCAGCAGCGAGTGGACAGGGAGGGAGCAGTACTTC
CDR3: CASSEWTGREQYF

J: TRBJ2-1
size: -
D: TRBD1
V: TRBV30
DNA: TGTGCCTGGAGCCGGGACAGATACAATGAGCAGTTCTTC
CDR3: CAWSRDRYNEQFF

J: TRBJ2-3
size: -
D: TRBD1
V: TRBV30
DNA: TGTGCCTGGAGGACGACAGGGGGGTGGGATACGCAGTATTTT
CDR3: CAWRTTGGWDTQYF

J: TRBJ2-2
size: -
D: TRBD2
V: TRBV14
DNA: TGTGCCAGCAGCCAAGGACTAGCGGGGGGCCTGGGCACCGGGGAGCTGTTTTTT
CDR3: CASSQGLAGGLGTGELFF

J: TRBJ1-1
size: once
D: -
V: TRBV30
DNA: TGTGCTCGGACGCGGGGGCCTGAAGCTTTCTTT
CDR3: CARTRGPEAFF

J: TRBJ1-5
size: -
D: -
V: TRBV6-5
DNA: TGTGCCAGCAGTCCAGCGGCCGGCCCGGCCCAGCATTTT
CDR3: CASSPAAGPAQHF

J: TRBJ1-4
size: once
D: -
V: TRBV12-2
DNA: TGTGCAAGTCGCTTAGAGTGGGGACAGACTAATGAAAAACTGTTTTTT
CDR3: CASRLEWGQTNEKLFF

J: TRBJ2-3
size: -
D: -
V: TRBV6-5
DNA: TGTGCCAGCAGTTACCGAAGGGGTTCGACAGATACGCAGTATTTT
CDR3: CASSYRRGSTDTQYF

J: TRBJ2-1
size: -
D: -
V: TRBV14
DNA: TGTGCCAGCAGCCAAGTAGGGGGCAATGAGCAGTTCTTC
CDR3: CASSQVGGNEQFF

J: TRBJ2-1
size: -
D: -
V: TRBV5-6
DNA: TGTGCCAGCAGCTTGAGGGGGGGGCTCGCACGGAGCTCCTACAATGAGCAGTTCTTC
CDR3: CASSLRGGLARSSYNEQFF

J: TRBJ2-2
size: -
D: TRBD2
V: TRBV5-1
DNA: TGCGCCAGCAGCTTGGGACTAGCAACGGCCCGGACCGGGGAGCTGTTTTTT
CDR3: CASSLGLATARTGELFF

J: TRBJ1-2
size: -
D: -
V: TRBV28
DNA: TGTGCCAGCGAGGGGGGGAGCCTCCCGGGAGGCTACACCTTC
CDR3: CASEGGSLPGGYTF

J: TRBJ1-2
size: -
D: TRBD1
V: TRBV7-2
DNA: TGTGCCAGCAGCTCACAGGGGGCTGTTAAAGGCTACACCTTC
CDR3: CASSSQGAVKGYTF

J: TRBJ1-6
size: -
D: -
V: TRBV4-1
DNA: TGCGCCAGCAGCCTCCCAGGACAGTTCAATTCACCCCTCCACTTT
CDR3: CASSLPGQFNSPLHF

J: TRBJ2-7
size: -
D: -
V: TRBV11-2
DNA: TGTGCCAGCAGCACGTTCCCGCCCGACAACACCTACGAGCAGTACTTC
CDR3: CASSTFPPDNTYEQYF

J: TRBJ2-7
size: -
D: TRBD2
V: TRBV27
DNA: TGTGCCAGCAGTCGCAATCCCGGGACTAGTGGCTACGAGCAGTACTTC
CDR3: CASSRNPGTSGYEQYF

J: TRBJ2-3
size: -
D: -
V: TRBV6-5
DNA: TGTGCCAGCAGTTACCAGACGCAGTATTTT
CDR3: CASSYQTQYF

J: TRBJ1-2
size: -
D: -
V: TRBV5-6
DNA: TGTGCCAGCAGCTTGGTAACTAGCTCCTATGGCTACACCTTC
CDR3: CASSLVTSSYGYTF

J: TRBJ1-1
size: once
D: -
V: TRBV6-5
DNA: TGTGCCAGCAGTTACCACGGGGGAGGGGGGACTGAAGCTTTCTTT
CDR3: CASSYHGGGGTEAFF

J: TRBJ2-7
size: -
D: TRBD2
V: TRBV5-1
DNA: TGCGCCAGCAGTCAATCAGGGAGTTGGACTAGCGGATACTACGAGCAGTACTTC
CDR3: CASSQSGSWTSGYYEQYF

J: TRBJ1-5
size: once
D: -
V: TRBV19
DNA: TGTGCCAGTAGCAGTGAGGGAAGTCCTCAGCCCCAGCATTTT
CDR3: CASSSEGSPQPQHF

J: TRBJ1-2
size: -
D: TRBD1
V: TRBV2
DNA: TGTGCCAGCAGTGCGACAGGGTATGGCTACACCTTC
CDR3: CASSATGYGYTF

J: TRBJ1-1
size: -
D: TRBD1
V: TRBV19
DNA: TGTGCCAGCCGACAGGGGGCGAACACTGAAGCTTTCTTT
CDR3: CASRQGANTEAFF

J: TRBJ1-2
size: -
D: TRBD1
V: TRBV19
DNA: TGTGCCAGTACCCTCACGACAGGGCTTAACTATGGCTACACCTTC
CDR3: CASTLTTGLNYGYTF

J: TRBJ2-7
size: -
D: TRBD2
V: TRBV6-6
DNA: TGTGCCAGCAGCCCTACCACAGCGGGAGCGGCCTACGAGCAGTACTTC
CDR3: CASSPTTAGAAYEQYF

J: TRBJ1-1
size: -
D: TRBD1
V: TRBV5-1
DNA: TGCGCCAGCAGCAGGGCCGGGACAGGGGACGCTAGGTTAATCAAAGATGAAGCTTTCTTT
CDR3: CASSRAGTGDARLIKDEAFF

J: TRBJ2-1
size: -
D: -
V: TRBV2
DNA: TGTGCCAGCAGGGCCCGGGACTCTTTCTCGGTGTACAATGAGCAGTTCTTC
CDR3: CASRARDSFSVYNEQFF

J: TRBJ1-4
size: -
D: TRBD1
V: TRBV6-5
DNA: TGTGCCAGCCGAGACAGGGGGAATGAAAAACTGTTTTTT
CDR3: CASRDRGNEKLFF

J: TRBJ1-6
size: -
D: -
V: TRBV27
DNA: TGTGCCACCCTGAGGGATCCGAATTCACCCCTCCACTTT
CDR3: CATLRDPNSPLHF

J: TRBJ2-2
size: -
D: -
V: TRBV11-2
DNA: TGTGCCAGCAGCTTAGGAGGGGGGGCCACCGTTGCCGGGGAGCTGTTTTTT
CDR3: CASSLGGGATVAGELFF